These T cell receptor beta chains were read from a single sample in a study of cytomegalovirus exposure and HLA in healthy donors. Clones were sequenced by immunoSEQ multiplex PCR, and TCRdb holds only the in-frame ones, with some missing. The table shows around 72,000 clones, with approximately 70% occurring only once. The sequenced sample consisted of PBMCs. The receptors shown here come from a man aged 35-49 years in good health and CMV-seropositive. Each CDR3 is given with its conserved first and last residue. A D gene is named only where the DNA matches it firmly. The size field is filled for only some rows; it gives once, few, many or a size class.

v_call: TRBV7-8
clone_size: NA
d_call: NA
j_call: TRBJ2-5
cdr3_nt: TGTGCCAGCAGCTTAGCGCGAGAGACCCAGTACTTC
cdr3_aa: CASSLARETQYF

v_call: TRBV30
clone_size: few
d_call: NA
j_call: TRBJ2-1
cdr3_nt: TGTGCCTGGAGTATTCTGGGGGGTAACAATGAGCAGTTCTTC
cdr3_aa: CAWSILGGNNEQFF

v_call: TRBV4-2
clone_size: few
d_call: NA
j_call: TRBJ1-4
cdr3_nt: TGTGCCAGCAGCCAAGGGGTCGGGGGGACCGAAAAACTGTTTTTT
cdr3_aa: CASSQGVGGTEKLFF

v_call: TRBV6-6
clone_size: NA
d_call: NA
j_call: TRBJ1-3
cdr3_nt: TGTGCCAGCAGTTACTGGGCTACCTCTGGAAACACCATATATTTT
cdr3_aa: CASSYWATSGNTIYF

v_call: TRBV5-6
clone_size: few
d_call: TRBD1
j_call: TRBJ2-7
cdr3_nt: TGTGCCAGCAGCCAATTAGACCCGGGACAGTCCTACGAGCAGTACTTC
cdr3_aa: CASSQLDPGQSYEQYF

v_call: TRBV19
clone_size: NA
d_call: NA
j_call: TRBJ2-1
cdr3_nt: TGTGCCAGTAGTATCTGGAGCGGCAATGAGCAGTTCTTC
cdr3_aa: CASSIWSGNEQFF

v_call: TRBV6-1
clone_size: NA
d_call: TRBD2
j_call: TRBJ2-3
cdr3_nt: TGTGCCAGCAGTGGGACTAGCGGGGGGGCAGATACGCAGTATTTT
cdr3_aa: CASSGTSGGADTQYF

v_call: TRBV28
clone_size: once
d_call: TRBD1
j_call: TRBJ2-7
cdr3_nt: TGTGCCAGCAGTTTATGGGGGACAGGAACTACCTCCTACGAGCAGTACTTC
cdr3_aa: CASSLWGTGTTSYEQYF

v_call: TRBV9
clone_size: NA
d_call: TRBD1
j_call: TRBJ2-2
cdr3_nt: TGTGCCAGCAGCGTAGCGCCAGGGACAGGGACGAACACCGGGGAGCTGTTTTTT
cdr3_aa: CASSVAPGTGTNTGELFF

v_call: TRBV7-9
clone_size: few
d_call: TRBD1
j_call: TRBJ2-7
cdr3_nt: TGTGCCAGCAGCTTATCTGGACAGGGGCTTCTCGAGCAGTACTTC
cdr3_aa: CASSLSGQGLLEQYF

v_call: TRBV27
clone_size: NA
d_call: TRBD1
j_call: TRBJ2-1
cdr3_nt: TGTGCCAGCAGTTCACAGGGGCCCTTGGACAATGAGCAGTTCTTC
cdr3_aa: CASSSQGPLDNEQFF

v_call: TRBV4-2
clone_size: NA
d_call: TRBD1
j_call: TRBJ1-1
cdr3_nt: TGTGCCAGCAGCCAAGACTCGGTATTTGTGAGGGGGCAAGGGGGTCCCGCCACTGAAGCTTTCTTT
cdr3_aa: CASSQDSVFVRGQGGPATEAFF

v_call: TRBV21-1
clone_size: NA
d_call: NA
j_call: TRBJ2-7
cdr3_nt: TGTGCCAGCAGCAAAGAAGGGGGGACCGGGACAGGGTATGTGGAGCAGTACTTC
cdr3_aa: CASSKEGGTGTGYVEQYF

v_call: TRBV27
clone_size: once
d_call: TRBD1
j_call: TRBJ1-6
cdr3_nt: TGTGCCAGCAGACCCCTCCTGGGGACAGGGTATTCACCCCTCCACTTT
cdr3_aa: CASRPLLGTGYSPLHF

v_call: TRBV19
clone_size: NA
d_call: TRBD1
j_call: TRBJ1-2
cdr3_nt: TGTGCCAGTAAAGTTGGGACAGGGGGGTATGGCTACACCTTC
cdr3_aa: CASKVGTGGYGYTF

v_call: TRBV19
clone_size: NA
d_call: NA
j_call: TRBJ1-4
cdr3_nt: TGTGCCAGTAAAACGCAGGGCGAAGCTAATGAAAAACTGTTTTTT
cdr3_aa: CASKTQGEANEKLFF

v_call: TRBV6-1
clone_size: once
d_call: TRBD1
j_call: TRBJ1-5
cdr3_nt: TGTGCCAGCAGTACGCCGGGACAGAGCAATCAGCCCCAGCATTTT
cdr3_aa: CASSTPGQSNQPQHF